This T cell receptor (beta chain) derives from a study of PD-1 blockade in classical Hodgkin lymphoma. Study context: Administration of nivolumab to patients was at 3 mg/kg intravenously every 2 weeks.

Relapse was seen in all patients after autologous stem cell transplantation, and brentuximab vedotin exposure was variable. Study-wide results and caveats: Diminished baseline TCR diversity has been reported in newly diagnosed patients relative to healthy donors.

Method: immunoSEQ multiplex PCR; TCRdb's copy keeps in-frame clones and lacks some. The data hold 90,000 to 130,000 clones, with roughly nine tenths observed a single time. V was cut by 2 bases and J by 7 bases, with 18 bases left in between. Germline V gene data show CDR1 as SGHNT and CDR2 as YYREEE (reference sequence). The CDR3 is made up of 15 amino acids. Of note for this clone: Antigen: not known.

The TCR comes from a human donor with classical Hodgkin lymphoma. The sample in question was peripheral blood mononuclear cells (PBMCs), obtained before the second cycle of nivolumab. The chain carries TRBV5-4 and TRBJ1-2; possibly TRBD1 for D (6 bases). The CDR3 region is CASSLDRPSGFGYTF. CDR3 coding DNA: TGTGCCAGCAGCTTAGACAGGCCCTCGGGGTTTGGCTACACCTTC. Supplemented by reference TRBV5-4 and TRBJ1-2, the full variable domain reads ETGVTQSPTHLIKTRGQQVTLRCSSQSGHNTVSWYQQALGQGPQFIFQYYREEENGRGNFPPRFSGLQFPNYSSELNVNALELDDSALYLCASSLDRPSGFGYTFGSGTRLTVV.